Shown below are 14 T cell receptor beta chains from a single sample sequenced in a study of T cells expressing NK-cell markers. TCRdb re-called the 5' RACE reads, yielding one record per CDR3 amino acid sequence without DNA. The sample has 400,000 to 500,000 distinct CDR3 sequences. The sample comprised blood T cells: a sorted CD56 or NKG2C T cell subset, CD4+ or CD8+ T cells, or bulk PBMC T cells (not recorded which). The receptors were sampled from a woman between 18 and 70 years old in good health.

The V and J genes are TRBV29-1 and TRBJ2-4; the D call of TRBD1 rests on TCRdb alone, since no DNA is present to check it. Germline CDR1 is SQVTM and CDR2 is ANQGSEA. The CDR3 contains 14 residues. The CDR3 here is CSVDGTGGKDIQYF.

This chain connects TRBV6-1 to TRBJ1-6; without DNA, the TCRdb call of TRBD1 cannot be checked. CDR3 length equals 18 residues. Germline CDR1 MNHNS, CDR2 SASEGT. The chain's CDR3 is CASRSQRQASSYNSPLHF.

This chain uses TRBV7-6 with TRBJ2-2; the D call from TCRdb, TRBD2, cannot be confirmed without DNA. Germline values: CDR1 SGHVS, CDR2 FNYEAQ. This CDR3 is 17 amino acids long. The CDR3: CASSLAVGTSPPGELFF. The whole variable domain, remainder taken from reference TRBV7-6 and TRBJ2-2, is GAGVSQSPRYKVTKRGQDVALRCDPISGHVSLYWYRQALGQGPEFLTYFNYEAQQDKSGLPNDRFSAERPEGSISTLTIQRTEQRDSAMYRCASSLAVGTSPPGELFFGEGSRLTVL.

This chain connects TRBV27 to TRBJ2-7; absent DNA, TCRdb's TRBD1 call cannot be checked. CDR1 is MNHEY, CDR2 SMNVEV, per germline (reference sequence). CDR3 length: 14 residues. This CDR3 is CASSPGYGFYEQYF.

The chain uses TRBV10-3 and TRBJ2-4; TCRdb's assignment of TRBD1 cannot be checked, as there is no DNA. Germline V CDR1 and CDR2: ENHRY, SYGVKD. The CDR3 is 17 residues long. CDR3 protein: CAISERGGGTSKNIQYF.

The chain recombines TRBV5-1 with TRBJ2-7; the D gene TCRdb calls, TRBD1, cannot be checked with no DNA. The CDR3 runs to 13 residues. Germline-derived CDR1 and CDR2 are SGHRS and YFSETQ. CDR3 protein: CASRGQGPYEQYF.

This sequence joins TRBV6-1 and TRBJ1-1; with no DNA, the TCRdb D assignment of TRBD1 cannot be verified. The CDR3 covers 15 residues. Germline V gives CDR1 MNHNS, CDR2 SASEGT. CDR3 sequence: CASSGQIDLNTEAFF.

The V gene is TRBV2, the J gene TRBJ1-5. Per germline, CDR1 SNHLY and CDR2 FYNNEI. The CDR3 sequence is 15 residues long. CDR3 amino acids: CASNSRERNNQPQHF.

This sequence joins TRBV7-2 and TRBJ2-5; absent DNA, TCRdb's TRBD1 call cannot be checked. The CDR3 has 15 residues. Germline CDR1 reads SGHTA; CDR2 reads FQGNSA. The CDR3 loop is CASSPGEWLQETQYF.

The chain's CDR3 is CASSFRTGLTKNIQYF. V gene TRBV11-2 combines with J gene TRBJ2-4; TCRdb picks TRBD1, but there is no DNA to check that call. There are 16 residues in the CDR3. Looked up from germline, CDR1 is SGHAT and CDR2 is FQNNGV.

The CDR3 spells CSVRRATSGAGNEQFF. The chain recombines TRBV29-1 with TRBJ2-1; TCRdb picks TRBD2, but there is no DNA to check that call. The germline V gene encodes CDR1 SQVTM and CDR2 ANQGSEA. The CDR3 is made up of 16 amino acids.

The chain uses TRBV12-3 or TRBV12-4 and TRBJ2-5; TCRdb picks TRBD1, but there is no DNA to check that call. The CDR3 loop spans 13 amino acids. The chain's CDR3 is CASSRQGGGTQYF.

V and J are TRBV20-1 and TRBJ2-3; the D gene TCRdb calls, TRBD2, cannot be checked with no DNA. The CDR3 runs 13 residues. CDR1 DFQATT and CDR2 SNEGSKA come from the germline V gene (reference sequence). CDR3 loop: CSARAGAADTQYF.

V and J are TRBV25-1 and TRBJ2-1; the D call of TRBD2 rests on TCRdb alone, since no DNA is present to check it. Germline V gene sequence: CDR1 MGHDK, CDR2 SYGVNS. The CDR3 runs to 15 residues. This CDR3 is CASIPGTSGGHEQFF.